Listed here is a single T cell receptor beta chain. CDR3 length equals 12 residues. Trimming left V 7 bases short and J 5 bases short, with 11 bases between. Germline V gives CDR1 MDHEN, CDR2 SYDVKM. TCRdb's table, derived via immunoSEQ multiplex PCR, lists solely in-frame clones and lacks some. The sample consists of roughly 67,000 clones, 88% of them appearing once. This sample stems from a study of OX40 agonist ivuxolimab in advanced cancers. The rearrangement uses TRBV28 and TRBJ2-5; no clear D gene. Here the sequenced sample was CD4+ or CD8+ T cells sorted from blood, taken in a trial of the OX40 agonist ivuxolimab. This TCR derives from an adult with an advanced solid tumor such as melanoma, head and neck, liver or kidney cancer. The CDR3 here is CASTDPRETQYF. The CDR3 coding sequence is TGTGCCAGCACCGACCCTAGGGAGACCCAGTACTTC.